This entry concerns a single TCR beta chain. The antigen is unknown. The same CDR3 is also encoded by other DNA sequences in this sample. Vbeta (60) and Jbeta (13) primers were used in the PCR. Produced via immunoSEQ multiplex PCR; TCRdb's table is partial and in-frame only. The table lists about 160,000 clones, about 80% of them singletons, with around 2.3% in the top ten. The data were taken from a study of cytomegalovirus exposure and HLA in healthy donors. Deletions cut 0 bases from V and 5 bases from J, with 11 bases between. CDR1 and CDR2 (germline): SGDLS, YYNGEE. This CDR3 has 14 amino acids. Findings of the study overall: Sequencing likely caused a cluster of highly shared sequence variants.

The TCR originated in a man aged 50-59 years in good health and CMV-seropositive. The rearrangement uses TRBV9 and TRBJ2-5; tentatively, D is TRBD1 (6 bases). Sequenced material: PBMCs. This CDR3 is CASSVAQGRETQYF. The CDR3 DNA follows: TGTGCCAGCAGCGTAGCACAGGGTCGGGAGACCCAGTACTTC.